Listed here are 2 T cell receptor beta chains from one sample, sequenced in a study of control samples from healthy donors and cancer patients (TCRdb year 2020). The library was made by the immunoSEQ multiplex PCR assay. TCRdb carries this immuneACCESS record with in-frame sequences only. Its versions omit some clonotypes, under half of them owing to an unresolved V gene in the studies checked, with the rest unexplained. The sample table shows about 160,000 clones, and around nine tenths are seen once. Around 13% of the sample comes from the top ten. The sequencing sample was made of blood. The origin of the receptors is a man aged 30 to 45 in good health.

V gene TRBV7-9 combines with J gene TRBJ1-1; a weak D match, TRBD1 (5 bases). This CDR3 region has 14 residues. Germline CDR1 reads SEHNR; CDR2 reads FQNEAQ (reference sequence). The germline V and J ends were trimmed by 5 bases and 7 bases, with 17 bases remaining between them. In DNA, the CDR3 is TGTGCCAGCAGCCAGGACACCCACGTTGGTGAAGCTTTCTTT. Protein product: CASSQDTHVGEAFF.

This chain connects TRBV19 to TRBJ1-2; 9 positions agree with TRBD1. The CDR3 is 14 residues long. The germline gives CDR1 LNHDA, CDR2 SQIVND (reference sequence). V lost 1 base, J lost 6 bases, and 3 bases stayed unmatched. The chain's CDR3 is CASSIVGQGDGYTF. The CDR3 DNA reads as TGTGCCAGTAGTATAGTGGGACAGGGTGATGGCTACACCTTC.